This TCR delta chain comes out of a study of γδ T cells in repeated Plasmodium falciparum infection. Vgamma9/Vdelta2+ and Vdelta2-negative gammadelta T cells were flow-sorted from PBMC for bulk sequencing. In this sample, this clone turned up many times. The antigen is undetermined. With a far larger clone one base away, a read error is the likely cause. Other DNA sequences in the same sample also yield this CDR3. Study-wide findings and caveats: Malian children's Vdelta2-negative repertoires appeared more expanded and less diverse than Australians'.

TCRdb reprocessed the multiplex PCR reads through CATT. Of over 90,000 delta-chain clones in the sample, approximately 0.92% were seen once. The CDR3 extends over 22 amino acids. The V gene's germline CDR1 is GEAIGNYY and CDR2 EKD. The TCR was taken from a pool of human donors (malaria-infected and uninfected, not separated). Sequencing was carried out using gamma-delta T cells from blood. The chain joins TRDV2 to TRDJ1, with TRDD3 as a possible D gene (6 bases). The CDR3 sequence: CACDTLRDGGTNTGDYTDKLIF. The CDR3 nucleotides are TGTGCCTGTGACACTTTAAGGGATGGGGGGACCAATACAGGGGACTACACCGATAAGCTCATCTTT.